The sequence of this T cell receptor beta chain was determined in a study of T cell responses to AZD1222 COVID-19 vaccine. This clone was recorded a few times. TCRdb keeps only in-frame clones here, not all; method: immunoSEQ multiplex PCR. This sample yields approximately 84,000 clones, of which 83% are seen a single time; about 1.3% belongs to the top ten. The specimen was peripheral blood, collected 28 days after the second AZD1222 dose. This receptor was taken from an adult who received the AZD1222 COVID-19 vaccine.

CDR3: CASSVTSGVSNEQFF. The CDR3 DNA sequence: TGTGCCAGCAGCGTAACGTCAGGGGTAAGCAATGAGCAGTTCTTC. The rearrangement uses TRBV9 and TRBJ2-1; a possible D gene is TRBD1 (6 bases). V lost 1 base and J 6 bases, leaving 14 bases between the germline ends. The CDR3 spans 15 residues. Germline values: CDR1 SGDLS, CDR2 YYNGEE.